This TCR beta chain was sequenced in a study of T cell responses to AZD1222 COVID-19 vaccine. About the research overall: Second-dose intervals near 4 or 12 weeks were combined. General observations from the study: There were vaccine-associated CD4 TCRs across spike, dominant at 160-218 and 743-854. White British ancestry dominated among donors, who included more females, and clonal diversity was possibly underestimated. Only a handful of AZD1222 recipients, six or seven in all, had baseline seropositivity.

Generated by immunoSEQ multiplex PCR, the TCRdb table keeps only in-frame clones and is missing some. The data contain 100,000 to 150,000 clones, over 75% of them seen just once; the ten biggest clones take up about 10%. A remark on this clone: Its target is unknown.

Trimming cost V 2 bases and J 4 bases; bases outside gene matches: 9. Germline V gene lookup returns CDR1 SGHTA and CDR2 FQGNSA. The CDR3 is 16 amino acids. Material: peripheral blood, obtained on day 0 of AZD1222 vaccination. The chain carries TRBV7-2 and TRBJ2-7, with 9 positions matching TRBD2. The sequence was collected from an adult in good health. The CDR3: CASSLTGLAVRYEQYF. The CDR3, as DNA: TGTGCCAGCAGCTTAACGGGACTAGCTGTCCGGTACGAGCAGTACTTC.